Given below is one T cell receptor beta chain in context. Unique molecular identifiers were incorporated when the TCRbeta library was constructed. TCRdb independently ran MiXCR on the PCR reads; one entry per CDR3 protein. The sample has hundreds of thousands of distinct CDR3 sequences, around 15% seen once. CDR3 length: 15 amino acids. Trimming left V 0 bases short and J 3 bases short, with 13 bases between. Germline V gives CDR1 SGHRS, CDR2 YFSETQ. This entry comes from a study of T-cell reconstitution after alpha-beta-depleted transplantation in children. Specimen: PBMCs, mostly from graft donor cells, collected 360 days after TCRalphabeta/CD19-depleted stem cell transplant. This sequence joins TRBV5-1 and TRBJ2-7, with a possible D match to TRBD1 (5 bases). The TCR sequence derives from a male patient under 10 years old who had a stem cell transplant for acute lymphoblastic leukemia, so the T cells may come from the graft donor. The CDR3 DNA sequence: TGCGCCAGCAGCTTGGCCACAGGTAGGGACTACGAGCAGTACTTC. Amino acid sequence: CASSLATGRDYEQYF.